This T cell receptor beta chain was obtained from a study of blood T cell repertoires in COVID-19. Across the study: The United States, Italy and Spain supplied acute and convalescent COVID-19 samples.

Using immunoSEQ multiplex PCR, the repertoire was profiled, and TCRdb retains in-frame clones only, with some absent. Here the sample spans fewer than 200,000 clones, approximately 73% being singletons. The CDR3 length is 13 residues. CDR1 LGHDT and CDR2 YNNKEL come from the germline V gene (reference sequence). With 1 base removed from V and 7 bases from J, the gap between germline ends came to 8 bases. Sequenced: peripheral blood. This clonotype originated in a woman aged 80 or over with acute or convalescent COVID-19. The chain recombines TRBV3-1 (or the pseudogene TRBV3-2) with TRBJ1-5; D remains ambiguous. CDR3 DNA: TGTGCCAGCAGCCAAGCCTTCAGACAGCCCCAGCATTTT. This encodes CASSQAFRQPQHF.